Listed below are T cell receptor beta chains from one sample, sequenced in a study of cytomegalovirus exposure and HLA in healthy donors. Using immunoSEQ multiplex PCR, the repertoire was profiled, and TCRdb retains in-frame clones only, with some absent. The profile shows around 270,000 clones, approximately 80% of them singletons. Sequences were obtained from PBMCs. These receptors came from a girl aged 2 to 10 in good health and CMV-seronegative. Both conserved end residues are part of each CDR3. D genes are given only for firm matches. Only part of the rows carry a size: once, few, many, or a class if the clone is expanded.

j_gene: TRBJ1-4
abundance: NA
d_gene: NA
v_gene: TRBV11-2
CDR3aa: CASSLDPRRATNEKLFF
CDR3nt: TGTGCCAGCAGCTTAGATCCTAGACGGGCAACTAATGAAAAACTGTTTTTT

j_gene: TRBJ2-6
abundance: NA
d_gene: NA
v_gene: TRBV15
CDR3aa: CATSSRLSGANVLTF
CDR3nt: TGTGCCACCAGCTCCCGACTCTCTGGGGCCAACGTCCTGACTTTC

j_gene: TRBJ2-7
abundance: NA
d_gene: TRBD2
v_gene: TRBV30
CDR3aa: CAWTPGLGREQYF
CDR3nt: TGTGCCTGGACTCCGGGACTAGGACGCGAGCAGTACTTC

j_gene: TRBJ2-7
abundance: NA
d_gene: TRBD2
v_gene: TRBV5-6
CDR3aa: CASSLGGSEQYF
CDR3nt: TGTGCCAGCAGCTTGGGCGGGAGCGAGCAGTACTTC

j_gene: TRBJ1-1
abundance: NA
d_gene: NA
v_gene: TRBV28
CDR3aa: CASSFPRSGDAEAFF
CDR3nt: TGTGCCAGCAGTTTCCCTCGATCGGGGGACGCTGAAGCTTTCTTT

j_gene: TRBJ2-5
abundance: NA
d_gene: NA
v_gene: TRBV7-2
CDR3aa: CASSLVAEETQYF
CDR3nt: TGTGCCAGCAGCTTAGTGGCGGAAGAGACCCAGTACTTC

j_gene: TRBJ1-2
abundance: NA
d_gene: NA
v_gene: TRBV28
CDR3aa: CASSQTRSPKYGYTF
CDR3nt: TGTGCCAGCAGTCAAACTAGGTCCCCCAAGTATGGCTACACCTTC

j_gene: TRBJ1-6
abundance: NA
d_gene: NA
v_gene: TRBV28
CDR3aa: CASTTGTPYNSPLHF
CDR3nt: TGTGCCAGCACAACAGGGACGCCCTATAATTCACCCCTCCACTTT

j_gene: TRBJ2-1
abundance: once
d_gene: TRBD2
v_gene: TRBV28
CDR3aa: CASSLPLGLAGGPKDEQFF
CDR3nt: TGTGCCAGCAGTTTACCCCTGGGACTAGCGGGAGGGCCAAAGGATGAGCAGTTCTTC

j_gene: TRBJ1-5
abundance: NA
d_gene: TRBD1
v_gene: TRBV6-1
CDR3aa: CASSDYWDRGYQPQHF
CDR3nt: TGTGCCAGCAGTGATTATTGGGACAGGGGATATCAGCCCCAGCATTTT

j_gene: TRBJ2-7
abundance: NA
d_gene: TRBD1
v_gene: TRBV4-1
CDR3aa: CASSQADRAGSYEQYF
CDR3nt: TGCGCCAGCAGCCAAGCGGACAGGGCGGGGTCCTACGAGCAGTACTTC

j_gene: TRBJ1-2
abundance: once
d_gene: TRBD1
v_gene: TRBV6-4
CDR3aa: CASRNPGTGDGYTF
CDR3nt: TGTGCCAGCAGGAATCCCGGGACAGGGGATGGCTACACCTTC

j_gene: TRBJ2-7
abundance: NA
d_gene: TRBD1
v_gene: TRBV6-5
CDR3aa: CASSDRDHEQYF
CDR3nt: TGTGCCAGCAGTGACAGGGACCACGAGCAGTACTTC

j_gene: TRBJ1-5
abundance: NA
d_gene: NA
v_gene: TRBV9
CDR3aa: CASSVDGGSNQPQHF
CDR3nt: TGTGCCAGCAGCGTAGATGGAGGGAGTAATCAGCCCCAGCATTTT

j_gene: TRBJ1-1
abundance: NA
d_gene: NA
v_gene: TRBV9
CDR3aa: CASSVSGGGTTEAFF
CDR3nt: TGTGCCAGCAGCGTATCCGGGGGGGGGACAACTGAAGCTTTCTTT

j_gene: TRBJ2-3
abundance: NA
d_gene: NA
v_gene: TRBV7-9
CDR3aa: CASRKGGDTQYF
CDR3nt: TGTGCCAGCAGGAAGGGAGGAGATACGCAGTATTTT

j_gene: TRBJ2-1
abundance: NA
d_gene: NA
v_gene: TRBV7-8
CDR3aa: CASSLNQGTYNEQFF
CDR3nt: TGTGCCAGCAGCTTAAACCAGGGTACCTACAATGAGCAGTTCTTC

j_gene: TRBJ1-5
abundance: NA
d_gene: TRBD1
v_gene: TRBV5-5
CDR3aa: CASSRWTGSYQPQHF
CDR3nt: TGTGCCAGCAGCCGGTGGACAGGGAGCTATCAGCCCCAGCATTTT

j_gene: TRBJ1-6
abundance: NA
d_gene: TRBD1
v_gene: TRBV7-9
CDR3aa: CASSSPRDRVHF
CDR3nt: TGTGCCAGCAGCTCTCCCCGAGACAGGGTCCACTTT

j_gene: TRBJ2-7
abundance: NA
d_gene: NA
v_gene: TRBV19
CDR3aa: CASAPGGSSYEQYF
CDR3nt: TGTGCCAGCGCCCCTGGGGGCAGCTCCTACGAGCAGTACTTC

j_gene: TRBJ2-1
abundance: few
d_gene: TRBD2
v_gene: TRBV4-1
CDR3aa: CANYDPSGRPYNEQFF
CDR3nt: TGCGCCAACTACGACCCTAGCGGGAGACCCTACAATGAGCAGTTCTTC

j_gene: TRBJ1-1
abundance: NA
d_gene: TRBD1
v_gene: TRBV6-5
CDR3aa: CASAQPQGGNTEAFF
CDR3nt: TGTGCCAGCGCCCAACCCCAAGGGGGCAACACTGAAGCTTTCTTT